The next 19 T cell receptor beta chains were all read from a single sample in a study of Graves' ophthalmopathy and Graves' hyperthyroidism. The authors amplified TCR beta CDR3 regions from RNA transcripts. Second-round multiplex PCR came after first-round RT-PCR with HTBI primers. MiXCR, run by TCRdb on the multiplex PCR reads, gives a single entry per CDR3 protein. The data hold around 1.1 million distinct CDR3 sequences, with around a third observed a single time. Sequencing was done on a sample of peripheral blood or thyroid tissue (not recorded which). The receptors were gathered from an adult man with Graves' hyperthyroidism.

The rearrangement links TRBV5-1 to TRBJ1-2, with 10 bases that match TRBD1. J was trimmed by 8 bases and V by 4 bases; bases with no gene match: 8. CDR3 length: 14 amino acids. Germline V gene lookup returns CDR1 SGHRS and CDR2 YFSETQ. The CDR3 loop is CASSGTGTGVGYTF. The CDR3, as DNA: TGCGCCAGCAGCGGGACCGGGACAGGGGTCGGCTACACCTTC.

The chain recombines TRBV12-3 or TRBV12-4 with TRBJ1-5; a possible D gene is TRBD1 (6 bases). V lost 2 bases to trimming and J lost 7 bases, with 15 bases between them. The CDR3 extends over 15 amino acids. The CDR3 region has the DNA TGTGCCAGCAGTTTATCGGGCAGGGGTGGGCAGCCCCAGCATTTT. Translating gives CASSLSGRGGQPQHF.

This clonotype has ten or more counts. The rearrangement links TRBV29-1 to TRBJ2-7, with D maybe TRBD2 (6 bases). The CDR3 contains 14 residues. V was cut by 7 bases and J by 6 bases, with 22 bases left in between. Germline assignment: CDR1 SQVTM and CDR2 ANQGSEA. The CDR3 region has the DNA TGCAGCGCATCCGGGACTGATCTTGTTGGCGAGCAGTACTTC. Its protein product is CSASGTDLVGEQYF.

This clonotype was seen once. The rearrangement uses TRBV20-1 and TRBJ2-2; D is ambiguous. Germline CDR1 DFQATT, CDR2 SNEGSKA (reference sequence). The CDR3 spans 14 residues. Between the trimmed V and J ends, which lost 4 bases and 7 bases, there was a span of 16 bases. Written as DNA, the CDR3 is TGCAGTGCTACCCCCCTCAGCGCCGTCGGGGAGCTGTTTTTT. This translates into CSATPLSAVGELFF.

This clonotype was counted at least ten times. The gene calls are TRBV29-1 and TRBJ2-2; D is unresolved. The CDR3 has 12 residues. Trimming took 6 bases from V and 3 from J, leaving 8 bases between them. CDR1 is SQVTM and CDR2 is ANQGSEA in the germline V gene. CDR3 protein: CSVRGDTGELFF. Here the CDR3 DNA reads TGCAGCGTCCGAGGCGACACCGGGGAGCTGTTTTTT.

The sample holds many counts of this clonotype. The V call is TRBV29-1, the J call TRBJ1-5; a possible D gene is TRBD1 (5 bases). The V gene lost 2 bases and the J gene lost 6 bases, with 11 bases spanning the gap. Per germline, CDR1 SQVTM and CDR2 ANQGSEA. The CDR3 loop spans 13 amino acids. The CDR3 nucleotides read TGCAGCGTTGAACAAGGGGCTGGTCAGCCCCAGCATTTT. Its translation: CSVEQGAGQPQHF.

Many counts were recorded for this clonotype. The V gene is TRBV29-1, the J gene TRBJ2-2, with 12 positions matching TRBD2. With 4 bases clipped from V and 3 bases from J, the junction kept 3 bases outside the gene matches. The germline V gene encodes CDR1 SQVTM and CDR2 ANQGSEA. This CDR3 is built from 15 residues. The DNA for the CDR3 is TGCAGCGTTGGACTAGCGGGGGTCGACACCGGGGAGCTGTTTTTT. Translating gives CSVGLAGVDTGELFF.

Notes on this clonotype: One base away lies a much larger clone, so this may be a sequencing read error. The chain uses TRBV10-3 and TRBJ1-3, with D uncertain. Germline lookup yields CDR1 ENHRY and CDR2 SYGVKD. The CDR3 covers 13 residues. V was shortened by 2 bases and J by 11 bases, with 13 bases between the two germline ends. The DNA of the CDR3 is TGTGCCATCAGTGAGCCCCCTCGTAACGCCATATATTTT. Encoded protein: CAISEPPRNAIYF.

This clonotype was counted at least ten times. The chain carries TRBV2 and TRBJ1-4; D might be TRBD1 (5 bases). Looked up from germline, CDR1 is SNHLY and CDR2 is FYNNEI. The length of the CDR3 is 13 residues. V lost 6 bases and J 7 bases, leaving 12 bases between the germline ends. The CDR3 DNA reads TGTGCCAGCAGACAGGACCTGGGTGAAAAACTGTTTTTT. It is translated as CASRQDLGEKLFF.

This clonotype was observed a handful of times. CDR3 region: CASSTTPGYEQYF. DNA for the CDR3: TGTGCCAGCAGCACAACCCCAGGGTACGAGCAGTACTTC. The chain joins TRBV9 to TRBJ2-7, with a tentative D call TRBD1 (5 bases). V lost 4 bases, J lost 4 bases, and 12 bases lay in between. The CDR3 has 13 amino acids. In germline, CDR1 is SGDLS, CDR2 YYNGEE.

The rearrangement uses TRBV10-3 and TRBJ2-7; TRBD2 matches 8 bases. This CDR3 is built from 15 residues. Germline trimming cut 4 bases from V and 2 bases from J; bases unmatched to any gene: 7. Looked up from germline, CDR1 is ENHRY and CDR2 is SYGVKD. CDR3 in DNA: TGTGCCATCAGTGGCCATGGGACTAGAGCCTACGAGCAGTACTTC. Residues: CAISGHGTRAYEQYF.

This clonotype was seen a few times. The V call is TRBV6-2 or TRBV6-3, the J call TRBJ1-2; 8 bases are a match to TRBD1. This CDR3 has 15 amino acids. The J segment lost 3 bases and the V segment lost 6 bases, leaving 9 bases of the junction unmatched. Germline values: CDR1 MNHEY, CDR2 SVGEGT. CDR3 sequence reads: CASSPEGTGDYGYTF. The CDR3 DNA follows: TGTGCCAGCAGCCCGGAGGGGACAGGAGACTATGGCTACACCTTC.

This clonotype was picked up many times. The CDR3 region has the DNA TGTGCCAGTAGTATTTTTTTGACCGGGGAGCTGTTTTTT. Its translation: CASSIFLTGELFF. The chain employs TRBV19 and TRBJ2-2; D not resolved. The germline gives CDR1 LNHDA, CDR2 SQIVND (reference sequence). This CDR3 contains 13 residues. V dropped 3 bases and J dropped 5 bases, with 7 bases sitting between them.

There are a few counts of this clonotype. The chain recombines TRBV24-1 with TRBJ2-3; D call uncertain. The CDR3 is made up of 13 amino acids. Trimming cost V 4 bases and J 5 bases, with 9 bases left between them. Germline CDR1 and CDR2: KGHDR and SFDVKD. Here the CDR3 reads CATSEANKDTQYF. In nucleotides, the CDR3 is TGTGCCACCAGTGAAGCGAACAAAGATACGCAGTATTTT.

This clonotype was seen once. The rearrangement joins TRBV12-3 or TRBV12-4 to TRBJ1-3; D is undetermined. The CDR3 has 12 residues. The ends were cut back, 2 bases at V and 15 bases at J, with 14 bases in the middle. The CDR3 coding sequence is TGTGCCAGCAGTTTATCCCACGGACCGAAATATTTT. Amino acid sequence: CASSLSHGPKYF.

The chain joins TRBV20-1 to TRBJ2-1, with 11 bases fitting TRBD2. CDR1 and CDR2 from the germline V gene are DFQATT and SNEGSKA (reference sequence). This CDR3 is built from 15 residues. Trimming took 3 bases from V and 8 from J; bases not matched to a gene: 9. The CDR3 protein is CSASGSGGALDEQFF. The CDR3 DNA reads TGCAGTGCTAGCGGTAGCGGGGGGGCCTTGGATGAGCAGTTCTTC.

A few counts support this clonotype. The rearrangement links TRBV4-2 to TRBJ2-7; D is unclear. Deletions cut 2 bases from V and 4 bases from J, with 9 bases between. The length of the CDR3 is 13 residues. The germline V gene has CDR1 LGHNA and CDR2 YNFKEQ. CDR3: CASSQFLGYEQYF. The CDR3 bases are TGTGCCAGCAGCCAATTTTTGGGGTACGAGCAGTACTTC.

This clonotype was recorded many times. The V gene is TRBV19, the J gene TRBJ1-5; no clear D gene. The CDR3 contains 14 residues. Germline V gene data show CDR1 as LNHDA and CDR2 as SQIVND (reference sequence). The ends were cut back, 3 bases at V and 5 bases at J, with 11 bases in the middle. The CDR3 DNA follows: TGTGCCAGTAGTATGGGAGGGTTGCATCAGCCCCAGCATTTT. Encoded protein: CASSMGGLHQPQHF.

This clonotype is a singleton in its sample. The chain is built from TRBV7-9 and TRBJ1-4; 8 bases line up with TRBD1. The CDR3 runs 15 residues. From germline, CDR1 is SEHNR and CDR2 FQNEAQ (reference sequence). Trimming took 3 bases from V and 3 from J; bases not matched to a gene: 3. The CDR3 reads CASSFRGRANEKLFF. The CDR3 region has the DNA TGTGCCAGCAGCTTCAGGGGGCGGGCTAATGAAAAACTGTTTTTT.